Following are 11 T cell receptor beta chains from one sample sequenced in a study of blood T cell repertoires in COVID-19. The table came from immunoSEQ multiplex PCR; TCRdb's copy has only in-frame clones and leaves some out. This table has 200,000 to 300,000 clones, about 91% appearing once. What was sequenced was PBMCs or T cells enriched from blood (not recorded which). Source of these receptors: a middle-aged woman with acute COVID-19.

The chain recombines TRBV30 with TRBJ1-6; D gene uncertain. V lost 5 bases and J lost 6, with 14 bases in between. The CDR3 is 14 residues long. Germline V lookup: CDR1 GTSNPN, CDR2 SVGIG (reference sequence). The CDR3 DNA sequence: TGTGCCTGGGGTCGGGGTTTTGGTAATTCACCCCTCCACTTT. Protein sequence: CAWGRGFGNSPLHF.

This chain connects TRBV28 to TRBJ1-1; 9 bases are shared with TRBD1. Trimming removed 6 bases from V and 2 bases from J; junction bases left unmatched: 22. Germline lookup yields CDR1 MDHEN and CDR2 SYDVKM. The CDR3 runs 20 residues. The CDR3 here is CASRYFLRKGQGRFNTEAFF. DNA for the CDR3: TGTGCCAGCAGGTATTTTTTAAGAAAGGGACAGGGAAGATTTAACACTGAAGCTTTCTTT.

The rearrangement links TRBV15 to TRBJ1-2, with 8 bases that match TRBD1. CDR1 is LNHNV and CDR2 is YYDKDF in the germline V gene (reference sequence). The CDR3 totals 13 residues. V lost 4 bases, J lost 8 bases, and 6 bases stayed unmatched. This CDR3 reads CATSTDRAKGYTF. In DNA, the CDR3 is TGTGCCACCAGCACGGACAGGGCGAAAGGCTACACCTTC.

The V and J genes are TRBV7-8 and TRBJ1-2; the D is unclear. Germline V gene sequence: CDR1 SGHVS, CDR2 FQNEAQ. Trimming cost V 1 base and J 1 base, with 7 bases left between them. The CDR3 spans 14 residues. The CDR3 protein is CASSLGQINYGYTF. The CDR3 DNA sequence: TGTGCCAGCAGCTTAGGGCAGATTAACTATGGCTACACCTTC.

CDR3 DNA: TGTGCCAGCAGCCAGAATAGCGGGAGTCCCCTGACCCAGTACTTC. It yields the protein CASSQNSGSPLTQYF. The rearrangement links TRBV3-1 (or the pseudogene TRBV3-2) to TRBJ2-5, with TRBD2 matching 9 bases. This CDR3 spans 15 amino acids. Germline-derived CDR1 and CDR2 are LGHDT and YNNKEL (reference sequence). The trim removed 3 bases at V and 7 bases at J, leaving 9 bases unmatched.

This clone appeared a few times. The chain joins TRBV4-3 to TRBJ1-2; D gene ambiguous. Trimming took 0 bases from V and 1 from J, leaving 6 bases between them. The CDR3 is 14 residues long. Germline CDR1 is LGHNA and CDR2 is YSLEER. The CDR3: CASSQDGLNYGYTF. The CDR3 DNA reads TGCGCCAGCAGCCAAGATGGACTTAACTATGGCTACACCTTC.

For this clone: The same CDR3 can be traced to other DNA sequences in this sample. The chain joins TRBV7-2 to TRBJ1-2; perhaps TRBD1 as D (6 bases). The CDR3 has 13 amino acids. Looked up from germline, CDR1 is SGHTA and CDR2 is FQGNSA. V dropped 5 bases and J dropped 3 bases, with 10 bases sitting between them. This CDR3 is CASSLRQDYGYTF. The CDR3 coding sequence is TGTGCCAGCAGCCTACGACAGGACTATGGCTACACCTTC.

V is TRBV6-5 and J is TRBJ2-7, with D perhaps matching TRBD2 (6 bases). Germline V CDR1 and CDR2: MNHEY, SVGAGI. The V and J ends lost 2 bases and 4 bases respectively, with 12 bases between them. CDR3 length: 14 amino acids. CDR3 sequence reads: CASSYGVGGYEQYV. CDR3 sequence (DNA): TGTGCCAGCAGTTACGGGGTCGGGGGATACGAGCAGTACGTC.

V gene TRBV19 combines with J gene TRBJ1-6; 12 bases fit TRBD1. CDR1 LNHDA and CDR2 SQIVND come from the germline V gene (reference sequence). The trim removed 8 bases at V and 9 bases at J, leaving 8 bases unmatched. The CDR3 is 15 residues long. The CDR3 nucleotides read TGTGCCAGTGGGACGGGACAGGGGGCACTTTCACCCCTCCACTTT. Translating it yields CASGTGQGALSPLHF. The entire variable domain, with the rest obtained from reference TRBV19 and TRBJ1-6, is as follows: DGGITQSPKYLFRKEGQNVTLSCEQNLNHDAMYWYRQDPGQGLRLIYYSQIVNDFQKGDIAEGYSVSREKKESFPLTVTSAQKNPTAFYLCASGTGQGALSPLHFGNGTRLTVT.

This clone was recorded once. The rearrangement links TRBV27 to TRBJ2-7; 8 positions agree with TRBD2. The junction had 8 bases not matched to a gene; V was cut back by 6 bases and J by 4 bases. The germline V gene encodes CDR1 MNHEY and CDR2 SMNVEV (reference sequence). The CDR3 runs 14 residues. CDR3 region: CASSRAGESYEQYF. CDR3 DNA sequence: TGTGCCAGCAGCCGAGCGGGAGAATCTTACGAGCAGTACTTC.

The chain carries TRBV13 and TRBJ2-1; weak D call: TRBD2 (5 bases). Germline V gives CDR1 PRHDT, CDR2 FYEKMQ (reference sequence). The CDR3 is made up of 14 amino acids. V gave up 3 bases and J gave up 10 bases, with 16 bases separating them. The CDR3 coding sequence is TGTGCCAGCAGCTTCTACGGGTCACGCGGGGAGCAGTTCTTC. Translation: CASSFYGSRGEQFF.